This TCR beta chain stems from a study of blood T cell repertoires in COVID-19. Study-level background: The study drew acute and convalescent COVID-19 samples from the United States, Italy and Spain. Sources were T cells, B-cell-depleted T cells, or PBMCs; the material itself was cDNA or gDNA.

Authors' data handling: Amplification from reference gene primers served as the basis for estimated nucleated cell counts. Method: immunoSEQ multiplex PCR; TCRdb's copy keeps in-frame clones and lacks some. The V and J calls and the clone size are those of that table, but D and trimming were determined from the DNA. The sample holds around 160,000 clones, around 84% seen once. In its sample, this clone was seen once. The CDR3 is 15 amino acids. V lost 6 bases and J 0 bases, leaving 10 bases between the germline ends. Germline CDR1 reads SGHRS; CDR2 reads YFSETQ. Sample: peripheral blood. The TCR sequence derives from a human donor in a cohort sampled during active COVID-19. This chain links TRBV5-1 with TRBJ1-6; D gene uncertain. Written as DNA, the CDR3 is TGCGCCAGCACCGCGGAGAGCTCCTATAATTCACCCCTCCACTTT. Translation: CASTAESSYNSPLHF.